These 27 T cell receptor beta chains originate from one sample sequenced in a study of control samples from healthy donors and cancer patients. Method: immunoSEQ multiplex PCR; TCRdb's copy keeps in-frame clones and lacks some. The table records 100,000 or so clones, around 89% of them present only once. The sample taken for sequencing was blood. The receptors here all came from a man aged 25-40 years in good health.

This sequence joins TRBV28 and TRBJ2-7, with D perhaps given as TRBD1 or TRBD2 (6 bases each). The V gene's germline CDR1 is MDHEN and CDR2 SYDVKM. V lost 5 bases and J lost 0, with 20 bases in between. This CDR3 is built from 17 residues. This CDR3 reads CASSRPKKGGTSYEQYF. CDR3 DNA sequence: TGTGCCAGCAGTCGACCTAAGAAGGGGGGAACCTCCTACGAGCAGTACTTC.

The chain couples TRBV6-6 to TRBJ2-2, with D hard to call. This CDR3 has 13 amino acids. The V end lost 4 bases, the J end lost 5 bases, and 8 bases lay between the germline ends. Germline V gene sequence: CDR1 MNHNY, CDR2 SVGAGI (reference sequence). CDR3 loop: CASSFYGTGELFF. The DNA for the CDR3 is TGTGCCAGCAGTTTTTATGGGACCGGGGAGCTGTTTTTT.

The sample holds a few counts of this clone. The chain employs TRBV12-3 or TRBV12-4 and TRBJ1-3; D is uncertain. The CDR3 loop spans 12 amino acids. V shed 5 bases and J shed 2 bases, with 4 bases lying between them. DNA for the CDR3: TGTGCCAGCAGTCCAGCTGGAAACACCATATATTTT. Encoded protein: CASSPAGNTIYF.

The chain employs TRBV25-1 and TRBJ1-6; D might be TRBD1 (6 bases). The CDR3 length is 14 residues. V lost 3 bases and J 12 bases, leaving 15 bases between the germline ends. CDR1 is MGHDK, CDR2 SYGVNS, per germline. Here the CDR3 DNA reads TGTGCCAGCAGTGATTTCCAGGGGAAAAGACCCCTCCACTTT. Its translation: CASSDFQGKRPLHF.

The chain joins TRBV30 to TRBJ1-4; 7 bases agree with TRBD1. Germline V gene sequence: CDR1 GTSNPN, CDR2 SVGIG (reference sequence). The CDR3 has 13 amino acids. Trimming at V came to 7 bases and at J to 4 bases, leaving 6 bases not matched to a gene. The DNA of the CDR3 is TGTGCCTATACGGGACAGTTTAATGAAAAACTGTTTTTT. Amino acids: CAYTGQFNEKLFF.

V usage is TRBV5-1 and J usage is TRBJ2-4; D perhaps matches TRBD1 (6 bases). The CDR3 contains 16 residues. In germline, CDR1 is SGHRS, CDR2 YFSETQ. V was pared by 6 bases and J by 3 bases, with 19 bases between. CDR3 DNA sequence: TGCGCCAGCATCGGGGACATTCTTGAAGTCAAAAACATTCAGTACTTC. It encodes CASIGDILEVKNIQYF. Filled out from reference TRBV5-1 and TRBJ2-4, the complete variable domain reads KAGVTQTPRYLIKTRGQQVTLSCSPISGHRSVSWYQQTPGQGLQFLFEYFSETQRNKGNFPGRFSGRQFSNSRSEMNVSTLELGDSALYLCASIGDILEVKNIQYFGAGTRLSVL.

The chain's CDR3 is CASSWPGQGVGELFF. The CDR3 region has the DNA TGTGCCAGCAGCTGGCCGGGACAGGGGGTCGGGGAGCTGTTTTTT. This chain links TRBV11-3 with TRBJ2-2; 11 nucleotides align to TRBD1. V was pared by 4 bases and J by 7 bases, with 5 bases of the junction left unmatched. This CDR3 has 15 amino acids. Germline CDR1 SGHNT, CDR2 YENEEA.

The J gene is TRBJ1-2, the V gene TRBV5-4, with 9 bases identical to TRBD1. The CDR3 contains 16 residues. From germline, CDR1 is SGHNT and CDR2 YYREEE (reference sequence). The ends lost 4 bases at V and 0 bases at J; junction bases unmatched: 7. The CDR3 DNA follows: TGTGCCAGCAGCACGGGACAGGGACTAACTAACTATGGCTACACCTTC. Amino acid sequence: CASSTGQGLTNYGYTF.

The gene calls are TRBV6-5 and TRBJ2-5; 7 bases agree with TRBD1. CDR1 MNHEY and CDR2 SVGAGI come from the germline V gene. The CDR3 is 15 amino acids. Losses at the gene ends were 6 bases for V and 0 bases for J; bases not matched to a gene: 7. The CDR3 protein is CASRWDRTYQETQYF. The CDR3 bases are TGTGCCAGCAGGTGGGACAGAACTTACCAAGAGACCCAGTACTTC.

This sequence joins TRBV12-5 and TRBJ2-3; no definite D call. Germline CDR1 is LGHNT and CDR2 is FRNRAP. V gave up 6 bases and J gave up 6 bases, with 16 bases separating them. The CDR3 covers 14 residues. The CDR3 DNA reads TGTGCTAGTGGCTTGATGGCCGCACCGGATACGCAGTATTTT. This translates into CASGLMAAPDTQYF. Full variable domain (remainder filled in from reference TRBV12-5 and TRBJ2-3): DARVTQTPRHKVTEMGQEVTMRCQPILGHNTVFWYRQTMMQGLELLAYFRNRAPLDDSGMPKDRFSAEMPDATLATLKIQPSEPRDSAVYFCASGLMAAPDTQYFGPGTRLTVL.

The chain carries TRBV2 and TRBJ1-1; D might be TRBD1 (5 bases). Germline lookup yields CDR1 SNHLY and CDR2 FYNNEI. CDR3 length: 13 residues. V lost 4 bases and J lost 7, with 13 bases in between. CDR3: CASSVEGLFEAFF. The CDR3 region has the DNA TGTGCCAGCAGTGTAGAGGGGTTATTTGAAGCTTTCTTT.

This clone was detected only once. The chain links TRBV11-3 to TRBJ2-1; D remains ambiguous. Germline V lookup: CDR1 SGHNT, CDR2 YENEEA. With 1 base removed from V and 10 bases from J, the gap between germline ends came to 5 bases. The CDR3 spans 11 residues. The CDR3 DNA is TGTGCCAGCAGCTTAGGTCGGGAGCAGTTCTTC. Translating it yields CASSLGREQFF.

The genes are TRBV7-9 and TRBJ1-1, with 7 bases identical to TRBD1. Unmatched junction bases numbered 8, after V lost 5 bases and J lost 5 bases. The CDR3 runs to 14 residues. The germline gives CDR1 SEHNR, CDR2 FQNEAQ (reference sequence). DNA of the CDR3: TGTGCCAGCAGCCCGAGACAGGGTGAGACTGAAGCTTTCTTT. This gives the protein CASSPRQGETEAFF.

The CDR3 DNA follows: TGTGCCAGCAGTGAACGAGGACCGGGAGCTGAAGCTTTCTTT. It is translated as CASSERGPGAEAFF. V and J are TRBV6-1 and TRBJ1-1, with D uncertain. CDR3 length equals 14 residues. CDR1 is MNHNS, CDR2 SASEGT, per germline. Trimming took off 2 bases at V and 6 bases at J, with 13 bases between the two ends.

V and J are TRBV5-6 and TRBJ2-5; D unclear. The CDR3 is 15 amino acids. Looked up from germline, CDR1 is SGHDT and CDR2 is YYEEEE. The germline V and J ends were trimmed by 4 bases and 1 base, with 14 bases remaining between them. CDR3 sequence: CASSPTDSSQETQYF. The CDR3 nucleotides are TGTGCCAGCAGCCCTACCGACTCGAGCCAAGAGACCCAGTACTTC.

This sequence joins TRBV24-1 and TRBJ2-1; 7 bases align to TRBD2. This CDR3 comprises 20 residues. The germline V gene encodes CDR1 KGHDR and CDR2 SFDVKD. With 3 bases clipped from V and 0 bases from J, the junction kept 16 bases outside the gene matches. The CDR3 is CATSDPRSNQRGSSYNEQFF. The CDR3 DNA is TGTGCCACCAGTGATCCTCGCTCCAATCAGCGGGGAAGCTCCTACAATGAGCAGTTCTTC.

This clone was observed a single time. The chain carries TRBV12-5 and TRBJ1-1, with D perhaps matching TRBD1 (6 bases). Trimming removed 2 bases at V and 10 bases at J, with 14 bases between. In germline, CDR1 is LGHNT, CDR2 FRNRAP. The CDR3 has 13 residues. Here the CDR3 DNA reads TGTGCTAGTGGTTTGCCAGGACAGTCCCTAGCTTTCTTT. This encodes CASGLPGQSLAFF.

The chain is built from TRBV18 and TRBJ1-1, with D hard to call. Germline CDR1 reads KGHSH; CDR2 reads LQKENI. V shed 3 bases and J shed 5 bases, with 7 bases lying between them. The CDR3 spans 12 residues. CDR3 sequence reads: CASSPGETEAFF. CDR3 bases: TGTGCCAGCTCACCTGGGGAGACTGAAGCTTTCTTT. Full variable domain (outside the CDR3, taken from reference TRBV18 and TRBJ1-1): NAGVMQNPRHLVRRRGQEARLRCSPMKGHSHVYWYRQLPEEGLKFMVYLQKENIIDESGMPKERFSAEFPKEGPSILRIQQVVRGDSAAYFCASSPGETEAFFGQGTRLTVV.

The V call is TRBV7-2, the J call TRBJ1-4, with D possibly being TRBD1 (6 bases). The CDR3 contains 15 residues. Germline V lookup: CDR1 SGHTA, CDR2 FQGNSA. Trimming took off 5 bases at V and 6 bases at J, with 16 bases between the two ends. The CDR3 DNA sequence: TGTGCCAGCAGCACCTTGGGGGCGAGAGATGAAAAACTGTTTTTT. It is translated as CASSTLGARDEKLFF.

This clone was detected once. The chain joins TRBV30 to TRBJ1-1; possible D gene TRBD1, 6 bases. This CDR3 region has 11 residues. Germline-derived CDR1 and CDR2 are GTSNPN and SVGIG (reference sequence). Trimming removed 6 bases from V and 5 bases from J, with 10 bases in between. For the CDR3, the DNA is TGTGCCTGCCACAGGGCGACTGAAGCTTTCTTT. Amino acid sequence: CACHRATEAFF.

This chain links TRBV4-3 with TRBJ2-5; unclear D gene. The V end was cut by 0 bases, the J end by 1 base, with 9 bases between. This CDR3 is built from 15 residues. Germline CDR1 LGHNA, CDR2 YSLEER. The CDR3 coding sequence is TGCGCCAGCAGCCAAGATAGAGCTAGCCAAGAGACCCAGTACTTC. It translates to CASSQDRASQETQYF.

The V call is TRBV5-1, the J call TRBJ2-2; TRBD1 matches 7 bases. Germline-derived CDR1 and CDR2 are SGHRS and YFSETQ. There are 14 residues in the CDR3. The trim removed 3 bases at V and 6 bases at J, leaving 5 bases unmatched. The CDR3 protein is CASSSRTGAGELFF. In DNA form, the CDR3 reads TGCGCCAGCAGCTCAAGAACAGGGGCCGGGGAGCTGTTTTTT. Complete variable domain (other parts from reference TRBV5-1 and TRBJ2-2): KAGVTQTPRYLIKTRGQQVTLSCSPISGHRSVSWYQQTPGQGLQFLFEYFSETQRNKGNFPGRFSGRQFSNSRSEMNVSTLELGDSALYLCASSSRTGAGELFFGEGSRLTVL.

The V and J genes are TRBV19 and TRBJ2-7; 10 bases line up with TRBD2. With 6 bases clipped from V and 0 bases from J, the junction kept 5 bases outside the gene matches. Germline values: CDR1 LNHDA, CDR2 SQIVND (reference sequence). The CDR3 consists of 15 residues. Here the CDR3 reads CASRPGLASSYEQYF. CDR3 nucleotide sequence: TGTGCCAGTAGGCCGGGACTAGCGAGCTCCTACGAGCAGTACTTC.

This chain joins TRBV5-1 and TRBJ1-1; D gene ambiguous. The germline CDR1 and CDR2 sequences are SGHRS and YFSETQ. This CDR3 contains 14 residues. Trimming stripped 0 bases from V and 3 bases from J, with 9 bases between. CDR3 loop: CASSLAKSDTEAFF. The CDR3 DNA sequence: TGCGCCAGCAGCTTGGCCAAGTCAGACACTGAAGCTTTCTTT.

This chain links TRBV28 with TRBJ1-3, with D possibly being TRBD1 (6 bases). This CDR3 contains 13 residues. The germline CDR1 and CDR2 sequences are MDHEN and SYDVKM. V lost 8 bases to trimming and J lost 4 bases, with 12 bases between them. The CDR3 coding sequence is TGTGCCAGCGCCGGACAGTCCGGAAACACCATATATTTT. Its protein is CASAGQSGNTIYF.

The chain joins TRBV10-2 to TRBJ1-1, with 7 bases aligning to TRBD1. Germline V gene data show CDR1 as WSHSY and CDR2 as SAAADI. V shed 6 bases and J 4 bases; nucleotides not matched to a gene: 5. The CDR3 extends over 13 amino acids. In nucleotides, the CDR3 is TGCGCCAGCAGCGACAGGGTTTTCACTGAAGCTTTCTTT. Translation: CASSDRVFTEAFF.

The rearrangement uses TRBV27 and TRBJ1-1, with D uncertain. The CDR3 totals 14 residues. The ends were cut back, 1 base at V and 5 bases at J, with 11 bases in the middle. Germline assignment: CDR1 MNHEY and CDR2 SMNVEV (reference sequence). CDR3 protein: CASSLFGGMTEAFF. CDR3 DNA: TGTGCCAGCAGTTTATTTGGAGGGATGACTGAAGCTTTCTTT.